The following is a T cell receptor (beta chain) sequence with its context. Its antigen is unknown. The sample comes from a study of blood T cells in healthy people across ages. For the study at large: Capturing about one barcoded beta molecule per two T cells was achieved by template switching. Study-wide points: Naive CD4+ cell counts and diversity both ran higher in long-lived than in aged donors.

The use of a sample-barcoded 5' primer and a J-beta primer mix characterized a second PCR of roughly 6 to 11 cycles. Each of the cDNA molecules was tagged by a template-switch adaptor with 12 random nucleotides. TCRdb reprocessed the 5' RACE reads via MiXCR and lists one record per CDR3 protein. The sample carries hundreds of thousands of distinct CDR3 sequences, 58% recorded once. Caucasian individuals from Russia who were healthy and aged 6 to 90 acted as donors. The V gene's germline CDR1 is MNHEY and CDR2 SMNVEV (reference sequence). The CDR3 runs 15 residues. The rearrangement links TRBV27 to TRBJ2-4; no clear D gene. The J call is doubtful: the DNA matches TRBJ2-7 better. This clonotype was sampled from a man between 60 and 75 years old in good health. Sequencing used blood. The CDR3, as DNA: TGTGCCAGCAGTCCCCAACATGGAGTAGGAAACGAGCAGTACTTC. This translates into CASSPQHGVGNEQYF.